Presented here are 20 T cell receptor beta chains from one specimen sequenced in a study of monozygotic twins with inflammatory bowel disease. After re-calling the 5' RACE reads, TCRdb lists one entry per CDR3 protein, DNA absent. This table lists about 160,000 distinct CDR3 sequences. The sample was blood. All receptors derive from a human donor with ulcerative colitis or Crohn's disease, or a healthy co-twin of an affected twin (not recorded which).

This chain uses TRBV12-3 or TRBV12-4 with TRBJ1-1; checking the TCRdb D call of TRBD1 is not possible without DNA. The CDR3 is 12 amino acids. The CDR3 protein is CASSFGGEGAFF.

This chain joins TRBV6-1 and TRBJ1-1; no DNA is available, so the TRBD1 call from TCRdb remains unchecked. Germline CDR1 is MNHNS and CDR2 is SASEGT. The CDR3 loop spans 13 amino acids. The CDR3 reads CASGQEWGTEAFF.

The chain combines TRBV20-1 with TRBJ1-2; TCRdb picks TRBD1, but there is no DNA to check that call. This CDR3 region has 13 residues. CDR1 DFQATT and CDR2 SNEGSKA come from the germline V gene (reference sequence). CDR3 loop: CSASGTGDYGYTF.

This sequence joins TRBV20-1 and TRBJ1-4; TCRdb selects TRBD1, and the lack of DNA leaves this call unchecked. CDR3 size: 15 residues. Germline CDR1 is DFQATT and CDR2 is SNEGSKA (reference sequence). The CDR3 region is CSVGQGAGGVEKLFF.

J is TRBJ2-3 and V is TRBV11-1; with no DNA, the TCRdb D assignment of TRBD1 cannot be verified. This CDR3 contains 14 residues. CDR1 is SGHAT and CDR2 is FQDESV in the germline V gene (reference sequence). CDR3 in amino acids: CASSYDREADTQYF.

The chain has TRBV10-3 and TRBJ1-6; checking the TCRdb D call of TRBD1 is not possible without DNA. CDR1 and CDR2 (germline): ENHRY, SYGVKD. This CDR3 is 15 amino acids long. The CDR3 region is CATQDRGKINSPLHF.

This CDR3 reads CASSLIMSSYNEQFF. This rearrangement joins TRBV5-1 to TRBJ2-1. The V gene's germline CDR1 is SGHRS and CDR2 YFSETQ. The CDR3 sequence is 15 residues long.

This chain joins TRBV27 and TRBJ2-6; TCRdb's assignment of TRBD1 cannot be checked, as there is no DNA. Germline assignment: CDR1 MNHEY and CDR2 SMNVEV (reference sequence). The length of the CDR3 is 16 residues. CDR3 sequence: CASSTSTGSGANVLTF.

The chain joins TRBV29-1 to TRBJ1-2; the D call of TRBD1 rests on TCRdb alone, since no DNA is present to check it. The CDR3 totals 14 residues. CDR1 is SQVTM, CDR2 ANQGSEA, per germline. The CDR3 protein is CSVVGQGAGYGYTF.

This chain uses TRBV7-2 with TRBJ2-7; TCRdb's assignment of TRBD1 cannot be checked, as there is no DNA. Germline V CDR1 and CDR2: SGHTA, FQGNSA. The CDR3 is 14 amino acids. CDR3 sequence reads: CASSWGGGSYEQYF.

The chain combines TRBV5-1 with TRBJ1-5. This CDR3 has 14 residues. Looked up from germline, CDR1 is SGHRS and CDR2 is YFSETQ. The CDR3 reads CASQTQPGNQPQHF.

The chain has TRBV12-3 or TRBV12-4 and TRBJ1-2; absent DNA, TCRdb's TRBD1 call cannot be checked. The CDR3 has 11 residues. CDR3 region: CASWGGYGYTF.

The chain couples TRBV5-4 to TRBJ1-4; TCRdb proposes TRBD1, but this gene call is untestable without DNA. From germline, CDR1 is SGHNT and CDR2 YYREEE (reference sequence). This CDR3 is 14 amino acids long. This chain's CDR3 is CASSMARGEEKLFF.

The chain combines TRBV20-1 with TRBJ2-7; absent DNA, TCRdb's TRBD2 call cannot be checked. CDR1 DFQATT and CDR2 SNEGSKA come from the germline V gene (reference sequence). The CDR3 has 14 residues. The CDR3 spells CSAPEGTSGRRQYF.

The V gene is TRBV5-1, the J gene TRBJ2-1; TCRdb selects TRBD1, and the lack of DNA leaves this call unchecked. The germline V gene encodes CDR1 SGHRS and CDR2 YFSETQ. The CDR3 spans 15 residues. CDR3 protein: CACSLAVGGYNEQFF.

The CDR3 here is CASGSTGGRSEQYF. The rearrangement joins TRBV12-3 or TRBV12-4 to TRBJ2-7; the D gene TCRdb calls, TRBD1, cannot be checked with no DNA. This CDR3 has 14 amino acids.

The gene calls are TRBV9 and TRBJ2-4; TCRdb calls TRBD1, which cannot be checked without DNA. Germline assignment: CDR1 SGDLS and CDR2 YYNGEE. The CDR3 length is 14 residues. The CDR3 sequence: CASSLGGAGNIQYF. The full variable domain, in which reference TRBV9 and TRBJ2-4 provide the parts outside the CDR3, is DSGVTQTPKHLITATGQRVTLRCSPRSGDLSVYWYQQSLDQGLQFLIQYYNGEERAKGNILERFSAQQFPDLHSELNLSSLELGDSALYFCASSLGGAGNIQYFGAGTRLSVL.

This rearrangement joins TRBV7-9 to TRBJ2-7; TCRdb calls TRBD1, which cannot be checked without DNA. Germline V gene lookup returns CDR1 SEHNR and CDR2 FQNEAQ (reference sequence). The length of the CDR3 is 13 residues. Here the CDR3 reads CASSWGRRYEQYF.

The chain has TRBV12-3 or TRBV12-4 and TRBJ2-2; TCRdb names TRBD2, which stays unverified in the absence of DNA. The CDR3 length is 12 residues. The CDR3 loop is CASTLNTGELFF.

This chain links TRBV4-3 with TRBJ1-1. The CDR3 totals 12 residues. Germline V gives CDR1 LGHNA, CDR2 YSLEER. The CDR3 loop reads CASSLAGGEAFF.